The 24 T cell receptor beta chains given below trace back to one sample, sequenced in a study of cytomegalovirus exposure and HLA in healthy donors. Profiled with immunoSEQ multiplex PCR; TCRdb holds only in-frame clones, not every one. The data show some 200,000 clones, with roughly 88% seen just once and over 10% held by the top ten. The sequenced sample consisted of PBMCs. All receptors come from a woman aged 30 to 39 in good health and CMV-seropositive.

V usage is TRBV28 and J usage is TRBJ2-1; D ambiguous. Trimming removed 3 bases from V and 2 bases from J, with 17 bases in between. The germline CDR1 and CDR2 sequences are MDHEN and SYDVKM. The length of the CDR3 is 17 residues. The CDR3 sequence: CASSFALGGAAYNEQFF. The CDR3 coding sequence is TGTGCCAGCAGTTTCGCGCTTGGTGGAGCTGCCTACAATGAGCAGTTCTTC.

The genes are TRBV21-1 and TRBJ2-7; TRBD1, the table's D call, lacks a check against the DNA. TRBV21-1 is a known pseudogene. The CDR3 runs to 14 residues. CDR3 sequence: CASSAGVSSYEQYF. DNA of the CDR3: TGTGCCAGCAGCGCAGGCGTAAGCTCCTACGAGCAGTACTTC.

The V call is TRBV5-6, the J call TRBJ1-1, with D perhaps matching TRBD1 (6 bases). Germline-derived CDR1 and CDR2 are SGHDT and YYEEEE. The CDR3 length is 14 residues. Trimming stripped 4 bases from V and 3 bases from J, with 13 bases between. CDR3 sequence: CASSPTGSDTEAFF. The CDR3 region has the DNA TGTGCCAGCAGCCCCACAGGGTCGGACACTGAAGCTTTCTTT.

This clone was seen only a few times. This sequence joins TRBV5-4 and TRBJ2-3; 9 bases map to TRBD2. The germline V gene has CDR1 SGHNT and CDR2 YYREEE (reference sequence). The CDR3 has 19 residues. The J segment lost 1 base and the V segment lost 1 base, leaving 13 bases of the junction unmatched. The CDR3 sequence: CASSLKRSLAGLRTDTQYF. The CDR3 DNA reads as TGTGCCAGCAGCTTGAAGAGATCGCTAGCGGGACTTCGCACAGATACGCAGTATTTT. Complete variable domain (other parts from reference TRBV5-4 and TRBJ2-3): ETGVTQSPTHLIKTRGQQVTLRCSSQSGHNTVSWYQQALGQGPQFIFQYYREEENGRGNFPPRFSGLQFPNYSSELNVNALELDDSALYLCASSLKRSLAGLRTDTQYFGPGTRLTVL.

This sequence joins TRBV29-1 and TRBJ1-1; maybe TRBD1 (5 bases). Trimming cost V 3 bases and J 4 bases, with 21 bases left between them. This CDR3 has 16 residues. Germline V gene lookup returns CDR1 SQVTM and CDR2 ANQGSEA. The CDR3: CSVEFLRDSWGTEAFF. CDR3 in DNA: TGCAGCGTTGAGTTCCTACGGGACTCGTGGGGCACTGAAGCTTTCTTT.

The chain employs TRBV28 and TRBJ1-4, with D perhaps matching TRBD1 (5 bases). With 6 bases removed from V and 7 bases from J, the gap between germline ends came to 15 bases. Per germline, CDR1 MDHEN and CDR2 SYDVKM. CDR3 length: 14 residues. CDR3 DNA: TGTGCCAGCAGCCCCCCGACAGAAACTGAAAAACTGTTTTTT. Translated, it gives CASSPPTETEKLFF.

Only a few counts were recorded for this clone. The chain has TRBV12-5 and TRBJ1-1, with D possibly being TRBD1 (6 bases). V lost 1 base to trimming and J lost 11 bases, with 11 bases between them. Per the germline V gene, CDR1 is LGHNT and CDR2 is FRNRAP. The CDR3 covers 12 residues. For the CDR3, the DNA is TGTGCTAGTGGTTTGGGACAGGTGGACGCTTTCTTT. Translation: CASGLGQVDAFF.

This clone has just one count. The CDR3 loop is CASSYRDRGDNEQFF. CDR3 nucleotide sequence: TGTGCCAGCAGCTACCGGGACAGGGGGGATAATGAGCAGTTCTTC. J is TRBJ2-1 and V is TRBV7-6; 11 bases match TRBD1. The junction had 6 bases not matched to a gene; V was cut back by 4 bases and J by 7 bases. Germline lookup yields CDR1 SGHVS and CDR2 FNYEAQ. The CDR3 extends over 15 amino acids. The variable domain in full, completed from reference TRBV7-6 and TRBJ2-1, reads GAGVSQSPRYKVTKRGQDVALRCDPISGHVSLYWYRQALGQGPEFLTYFNYEAQQDKSGLPNDRFSAERPEGSISTLTIQRTEQRDSAMYRCASSYRDRGDNEQFFGPGTRLTVL.

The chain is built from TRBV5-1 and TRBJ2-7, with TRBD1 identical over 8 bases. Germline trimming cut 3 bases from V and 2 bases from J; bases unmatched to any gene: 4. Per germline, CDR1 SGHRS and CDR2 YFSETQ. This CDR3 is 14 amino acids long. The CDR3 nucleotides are TGCGCCAGCAGCTCGGACAGGGTCGCCTACGAGCAGTACTTC. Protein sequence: CASSSDRVAYEQYF.

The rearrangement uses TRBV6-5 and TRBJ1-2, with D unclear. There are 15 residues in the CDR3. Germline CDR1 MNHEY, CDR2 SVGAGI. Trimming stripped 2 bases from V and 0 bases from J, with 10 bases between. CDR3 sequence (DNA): TGTGCCAGCAGTTACCGGGGAGGGACTAACTATGGCTACACCTTC. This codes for CASSYRGGTNYGYTF.

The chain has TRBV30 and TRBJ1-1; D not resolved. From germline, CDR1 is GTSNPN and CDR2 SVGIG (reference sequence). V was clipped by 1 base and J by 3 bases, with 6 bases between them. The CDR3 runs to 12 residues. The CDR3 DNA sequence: TGTGCCTGGAGTGAGCCCCACACTGAAGCTTTCTTT. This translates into CAWSEPHTEAFF.

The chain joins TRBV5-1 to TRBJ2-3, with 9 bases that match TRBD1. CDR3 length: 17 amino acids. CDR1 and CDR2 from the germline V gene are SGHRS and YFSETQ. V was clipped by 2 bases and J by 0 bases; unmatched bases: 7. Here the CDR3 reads CASSFSGTGSSTDTQYF. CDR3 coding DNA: TGCGCCAGCAGCTTCTCTGGGACAGGGTCTAGCACAGATACGCAGTATTTT. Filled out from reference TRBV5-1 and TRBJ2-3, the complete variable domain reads KAGVTQTPRYLIKTRGQQVTLSCSPISGHRSVSWYQQTPGQGLQFLFEYFSETQRNKGNFPGRFSGRQFSNSRSEMNVSTLELGDSALYLCASSFSGTGSSTDTQYFGPGTRLTVL.

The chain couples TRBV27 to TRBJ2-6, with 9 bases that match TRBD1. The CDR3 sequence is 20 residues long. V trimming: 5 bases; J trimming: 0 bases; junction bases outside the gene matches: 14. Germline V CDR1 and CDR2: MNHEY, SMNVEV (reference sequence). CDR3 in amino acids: CASSRKVPGQGISGANVLTF. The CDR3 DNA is TGTGCCAGCAGTCGAAAGGTGCCGGGACAGGGAATCTCTGGGGCCAACGTCCTGACTTTC.

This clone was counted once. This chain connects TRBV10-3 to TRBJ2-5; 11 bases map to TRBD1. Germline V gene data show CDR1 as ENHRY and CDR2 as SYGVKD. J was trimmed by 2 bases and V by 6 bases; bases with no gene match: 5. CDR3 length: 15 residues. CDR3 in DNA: TGTGCCATCAGCCTGGGGGACAGGGGGCAAGAGACCCAGTACTTC. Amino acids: CAISLGDRGQETQYF.

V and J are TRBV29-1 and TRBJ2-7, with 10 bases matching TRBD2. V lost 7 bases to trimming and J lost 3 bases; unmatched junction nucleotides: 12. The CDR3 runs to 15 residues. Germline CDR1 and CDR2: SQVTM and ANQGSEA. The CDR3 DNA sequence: TGCAGCGGAGAGCTAGCTAGCGGGAGCGGCTACGAGCAGTACTTC. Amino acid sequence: CSGELASGSGYEQYF.

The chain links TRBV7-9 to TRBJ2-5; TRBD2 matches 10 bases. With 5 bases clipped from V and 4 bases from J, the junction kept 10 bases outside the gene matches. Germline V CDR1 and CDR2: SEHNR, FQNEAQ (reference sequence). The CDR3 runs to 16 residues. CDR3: CASSEALAGVGETQYF. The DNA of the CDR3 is TGTGCCAGCAGCGAGGCCCTAGCGGGAGTGGGAGAGACCCAGTACTTC.

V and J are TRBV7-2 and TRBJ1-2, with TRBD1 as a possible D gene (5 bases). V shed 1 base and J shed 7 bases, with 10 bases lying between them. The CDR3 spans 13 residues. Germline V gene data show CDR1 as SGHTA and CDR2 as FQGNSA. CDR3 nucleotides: TGTGCCAGCAGCTTAGAACAGGCCATTGGCTACACCTTC. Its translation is CASSLEQAIGYTF.

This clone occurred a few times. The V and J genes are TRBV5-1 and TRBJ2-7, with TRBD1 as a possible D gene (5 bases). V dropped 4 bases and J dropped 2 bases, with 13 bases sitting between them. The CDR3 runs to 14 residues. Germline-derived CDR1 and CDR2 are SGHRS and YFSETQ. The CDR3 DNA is TGCGCCAGCAGCCTAGGACACTTAACCTACGAGCAGTACTTC. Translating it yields CASSLGHLTYEQYF.

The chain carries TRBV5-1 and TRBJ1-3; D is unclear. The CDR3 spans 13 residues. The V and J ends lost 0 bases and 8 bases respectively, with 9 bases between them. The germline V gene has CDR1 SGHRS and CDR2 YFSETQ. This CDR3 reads CASSLAGEDTIYF. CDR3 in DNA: TGCGCCAGCAGCTTGGCCGGGGAAGACACCATATATTTT.

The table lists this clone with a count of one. This CDR3 reads CASSLSQGVEKLFF. DNA for the CDR3: TGTGCCAGCAGTTTATCACAGGGAGTCGAAAAACTGTTTTTT. The chain has TRBV27 and TRBJ1-4, with TRBD1 as a possible D gene (6 bases). The CDR3 loop spans 14 amino acids. V was clipped by 0 bases and J by 8 bases, with 10 bases between them. The germline V gene has CDR1 MNHEY and CDR2 SMNVEV (reference sequence).

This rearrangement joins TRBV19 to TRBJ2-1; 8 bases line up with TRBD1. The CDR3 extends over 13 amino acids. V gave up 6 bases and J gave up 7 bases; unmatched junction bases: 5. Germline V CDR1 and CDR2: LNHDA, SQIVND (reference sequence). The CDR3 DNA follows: TGTGCCAGTAGGGACAGGGATAGGAATGAGCAGTTCTTC. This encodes CASRDRDRNEQFF.

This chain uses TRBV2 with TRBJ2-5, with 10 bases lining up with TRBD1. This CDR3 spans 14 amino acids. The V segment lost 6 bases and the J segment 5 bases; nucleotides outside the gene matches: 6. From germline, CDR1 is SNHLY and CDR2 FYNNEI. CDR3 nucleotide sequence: TGTGCCAGCAGCCCGACAGGGGGCTATGAGACCCAGTACTTC. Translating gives CASSPTGGYETQYF.

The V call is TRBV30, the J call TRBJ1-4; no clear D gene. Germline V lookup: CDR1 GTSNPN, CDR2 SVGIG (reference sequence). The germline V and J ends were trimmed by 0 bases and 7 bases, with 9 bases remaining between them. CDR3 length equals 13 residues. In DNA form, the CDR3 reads TGTGCCTGGAGTGTACATTTTTCTGAAAAACTGTTTTTT. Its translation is CAWSVHFSEKLFF.

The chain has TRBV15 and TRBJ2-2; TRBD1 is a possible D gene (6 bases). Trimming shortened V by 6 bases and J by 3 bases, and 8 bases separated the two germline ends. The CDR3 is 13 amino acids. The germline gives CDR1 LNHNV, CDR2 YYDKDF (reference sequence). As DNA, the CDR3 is TGTGCCACCAGACAGGGTTACACCGGGGAGCTGTTTTTT. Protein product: CATRQGYTGELFF.